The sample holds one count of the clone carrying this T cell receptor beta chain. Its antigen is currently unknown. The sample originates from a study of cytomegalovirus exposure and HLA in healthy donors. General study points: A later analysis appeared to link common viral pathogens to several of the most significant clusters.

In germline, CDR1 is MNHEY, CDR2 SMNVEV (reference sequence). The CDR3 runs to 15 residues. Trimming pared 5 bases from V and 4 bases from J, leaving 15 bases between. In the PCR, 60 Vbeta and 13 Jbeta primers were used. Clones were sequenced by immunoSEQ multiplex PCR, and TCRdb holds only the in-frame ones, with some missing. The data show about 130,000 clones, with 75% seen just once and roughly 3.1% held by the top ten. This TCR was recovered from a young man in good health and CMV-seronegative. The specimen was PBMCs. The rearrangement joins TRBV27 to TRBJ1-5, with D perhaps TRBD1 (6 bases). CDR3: CASSLTPDRNQPQHF. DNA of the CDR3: TGTGCCAGCAGTCTCACTCCTGACAGGAATCAGCCCCAGCATTTT.